This T cell receptor beta chain was found in a study of blood T cells in healthy people across ages. Overall study results and limits: Changes in expanded clonotypes were possibly confounded, as the CMV status of donors was unknown. Naive CD4+ cells and diversity were both higher in long-lived donors than in aged donors. Per million T cells, TCR beta diversity dropped about linearly as age rose.

V was shortened by 0 bases and J by 3 bases, with 12 bases between the two germline ends. The CDR3 has 15 residues. Germline V CDR1 and CDR2: GTSNPN, SVGIG (reference sequence). Of note for this clonotype: No antigen is known for it.

Peripheral blood from each donor was collected in a volume of roughly 9.2 milliliters. Combining a sample-barcoded 5' primer with a J-beta primer mix, a second PCR ran for 7 to 11 cycles. TCRdb fed the 5' RACE reads into MiXCR, producing one record per CDR3 protein. The sample lists roughly 800,000 distinct CDR3 sequences, roughly 53% occurring once. The origin of this receptor is a man at least 80 years old in good health. The chain uses TRBV30 and TRBJ1-3, with D possibly being TRBD1 (5 bases). The sample was blood. Here the CDR3 DNA reads TGTGCCTGGAGTGTTGGAGGGGCGGGTGGAAACACCATATATTTT. This translates into CAWSVGGAGGNTIYF.